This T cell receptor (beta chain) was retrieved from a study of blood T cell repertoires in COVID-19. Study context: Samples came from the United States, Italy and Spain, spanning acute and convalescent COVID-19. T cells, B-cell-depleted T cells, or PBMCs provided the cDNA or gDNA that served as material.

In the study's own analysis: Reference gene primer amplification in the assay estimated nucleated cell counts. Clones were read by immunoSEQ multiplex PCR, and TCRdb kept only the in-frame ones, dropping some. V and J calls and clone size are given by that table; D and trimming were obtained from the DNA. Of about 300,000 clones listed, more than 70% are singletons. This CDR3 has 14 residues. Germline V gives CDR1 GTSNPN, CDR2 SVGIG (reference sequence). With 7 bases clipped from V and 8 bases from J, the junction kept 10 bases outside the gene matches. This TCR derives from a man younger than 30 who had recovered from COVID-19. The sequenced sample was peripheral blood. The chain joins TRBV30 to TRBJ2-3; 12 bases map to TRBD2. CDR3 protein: CAFNLAGGPGTQYF. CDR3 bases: TGTGCCTTTAATCTAGCGGGAGGGCCGGGTACGCAGTATTTT.